This T cell receptor beta chain stems from a study of early T cells in non-severe SARS-CoV-2 infection. This clonotype was observed a handful of times. V dropped 1 base and J dropped 4 bases, with 14 bases sitting between them. The CDR3 contains 16 residues. CDR1 SNHLY and CDR2 FYNNEI come from the germline V gene. Via MiXCR, TCRdb re-called the 5' RACE reads, giving one row per CDR3 protein. The data contain approximately 90,000 distinct CDR3 sequences, around a sixth of them singletons. The input for sequencing was whole blood, taken at baseline. The receptor comes from an adult who was a healthcare worker with PCR-confirmed SARS-CoV-2 infection or an uninfected control (not recorded which). The V and J genes are TRBV2 and TRBJ1-5; no firm D call. CDR3 sequence reads: CASSEVHSPQNQPQHF. The CDR3 DNA follows: TGTGCCAGCAGTGAAGTCCACAGTCCCCAGAATCAGCCCCAGCATTTT.